Sequencing of this TCR beta chain was carried out in a study of CD8+CD57+ T cells in acquired aplastic anemia. The TCR beta profiling, which covered VDJ combination and CDR3 sequence, was carried out using genomic DNA as the template. TCRdb reprocessed the reads with MiXCR, giving one entry per CDR3 protein. The data show around 64,000 distinct CDR3 sequences, with 55% seen just once and around 2.3% held by the top ten. This clonotype was recorded only once. The CDR3 runs to 16 residues. V was pared by 3 bases and J by 6 bases, with 6 bases of the junction left unmatched. Germline assignment: CDR1 LNHNV and CDR2 YYDKDF (reference sequence).

The TCR originated in a human donor in good health, serving as a control. The chain is built from TRBV15 and TRBJ2-3, with 13 bases lining up with TRBD2. Sequenced: sorted CD4+, CD8+, or CD8+CD57+ T cells (not recorded which) from PBMCs. The CDR3 DNA reads TGTGCCACCAGCAGGACTAGCGGGGGGCATGGTGATACGCAGTATTTT. Its protein product is CATSRTSGGHGDTQYF.